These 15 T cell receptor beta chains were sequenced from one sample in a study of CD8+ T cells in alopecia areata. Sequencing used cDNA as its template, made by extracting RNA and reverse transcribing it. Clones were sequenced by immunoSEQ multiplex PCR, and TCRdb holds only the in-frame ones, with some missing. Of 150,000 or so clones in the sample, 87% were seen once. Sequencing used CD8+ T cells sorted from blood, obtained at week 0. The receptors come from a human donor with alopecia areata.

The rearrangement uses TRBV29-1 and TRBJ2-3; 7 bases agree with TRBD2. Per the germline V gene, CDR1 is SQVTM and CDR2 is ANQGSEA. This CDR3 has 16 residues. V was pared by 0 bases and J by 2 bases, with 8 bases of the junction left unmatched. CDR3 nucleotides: TGCAGCGTTGAAGATGCCAGCGGGGAGTACACAGATACGCAGTATTTT. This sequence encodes CSVEDASGEYTDTQYF.

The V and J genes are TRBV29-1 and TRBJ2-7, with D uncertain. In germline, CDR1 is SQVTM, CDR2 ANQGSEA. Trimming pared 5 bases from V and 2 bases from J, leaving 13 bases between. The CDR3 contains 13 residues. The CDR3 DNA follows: TGCAGCGTTTCCTCGACGGATACCTACGAGCAGTACTTC. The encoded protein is CSVSSTDTYEQYF.

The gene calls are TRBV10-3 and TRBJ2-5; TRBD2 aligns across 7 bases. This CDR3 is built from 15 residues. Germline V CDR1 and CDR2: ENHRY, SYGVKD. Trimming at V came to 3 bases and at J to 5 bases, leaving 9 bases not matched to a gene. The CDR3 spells CAISDDGGSFETQYF. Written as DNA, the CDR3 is TGTGCCATCAGTGACGACGGCGGGAGCTTTGAGACCCAGTACTTC.

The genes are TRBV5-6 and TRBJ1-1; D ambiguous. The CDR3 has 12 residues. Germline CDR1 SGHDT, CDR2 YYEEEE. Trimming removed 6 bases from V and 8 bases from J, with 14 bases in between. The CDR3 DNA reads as TGTGCCAGCACCTTAGCCCCACTAGAAGCTTTCTTT. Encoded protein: CASTLAPLEAFF.

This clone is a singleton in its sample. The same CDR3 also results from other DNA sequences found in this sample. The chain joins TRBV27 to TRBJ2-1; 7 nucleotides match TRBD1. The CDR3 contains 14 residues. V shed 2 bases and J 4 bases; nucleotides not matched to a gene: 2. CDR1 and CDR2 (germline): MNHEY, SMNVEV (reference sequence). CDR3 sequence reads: CASSLGTAYNEQFF. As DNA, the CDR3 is TGTGCCAGCAGTTTAGGGACAGCTTACAATGAGCAGTTCTTC.

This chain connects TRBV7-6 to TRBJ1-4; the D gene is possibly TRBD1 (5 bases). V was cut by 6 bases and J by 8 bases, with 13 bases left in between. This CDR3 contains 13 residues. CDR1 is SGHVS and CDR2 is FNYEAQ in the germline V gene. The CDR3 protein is CASRGRLGEKLFF. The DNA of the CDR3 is TGTGCCAGCAGGGGACGGCTAGGAGAAAAACTGTTTTTT.

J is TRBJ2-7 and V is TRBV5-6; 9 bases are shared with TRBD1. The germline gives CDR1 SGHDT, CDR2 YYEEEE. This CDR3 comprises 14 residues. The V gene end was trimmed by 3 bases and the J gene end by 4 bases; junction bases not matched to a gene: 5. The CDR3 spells CASSSMTGGYEQYF. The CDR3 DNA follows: TGTGCCAGCAGCTCGATGACAGGGGGTTACGAGCAGTACTTC.

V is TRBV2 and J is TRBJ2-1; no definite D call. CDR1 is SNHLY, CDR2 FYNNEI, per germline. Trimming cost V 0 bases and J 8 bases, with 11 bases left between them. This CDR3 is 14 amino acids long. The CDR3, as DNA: TGTGCCAGCAGTGAAGCGATTCTGTCTCATGAGCAGTTCTTC. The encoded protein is CASSEAILSHEQFF.

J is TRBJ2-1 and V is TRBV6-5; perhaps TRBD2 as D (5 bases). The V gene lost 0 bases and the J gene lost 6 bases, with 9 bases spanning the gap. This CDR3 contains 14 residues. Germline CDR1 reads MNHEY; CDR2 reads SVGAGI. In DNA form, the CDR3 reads TGTGCCAGCAGTTACTCGACTAATATCAATGAGCAGTTCTTC. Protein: CASSYSTNINEQFF.

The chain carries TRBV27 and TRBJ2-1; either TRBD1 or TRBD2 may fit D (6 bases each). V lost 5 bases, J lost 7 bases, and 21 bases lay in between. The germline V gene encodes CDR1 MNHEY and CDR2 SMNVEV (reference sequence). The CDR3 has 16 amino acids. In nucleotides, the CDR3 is TGTGCCAGCAGTCCTCAAGGCTGGGGGGCTAATAATGAGCAGTTCTTC. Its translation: CASSPQGWGANNEQFF.

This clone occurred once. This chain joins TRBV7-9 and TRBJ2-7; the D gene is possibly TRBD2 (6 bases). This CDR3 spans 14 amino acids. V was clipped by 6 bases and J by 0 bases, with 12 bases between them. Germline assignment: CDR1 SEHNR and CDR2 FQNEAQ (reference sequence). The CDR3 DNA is TGTGCCAGCAGACTTGGGGGGTCCTCCTACGAGCAGTACTTC. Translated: CASRLGGSSYEQYF.

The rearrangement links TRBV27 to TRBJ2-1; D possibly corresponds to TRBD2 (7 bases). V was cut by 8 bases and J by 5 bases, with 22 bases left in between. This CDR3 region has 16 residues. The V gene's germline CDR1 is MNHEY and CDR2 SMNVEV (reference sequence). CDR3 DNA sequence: TGTGCCAGCCAACTCACGGCGGGGGCCAACCACAATGAGCAGTTCTTC. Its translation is CASQLTAGANHNEQFF.

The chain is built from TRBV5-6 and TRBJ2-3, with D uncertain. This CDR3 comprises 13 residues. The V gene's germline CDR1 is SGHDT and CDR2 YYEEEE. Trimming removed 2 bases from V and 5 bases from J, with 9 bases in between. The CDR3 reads CASSFRAGDTQYF. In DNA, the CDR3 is TGTGCCAGCAGCTTCCGGGCCGGAGATACGCAGTATTTT.

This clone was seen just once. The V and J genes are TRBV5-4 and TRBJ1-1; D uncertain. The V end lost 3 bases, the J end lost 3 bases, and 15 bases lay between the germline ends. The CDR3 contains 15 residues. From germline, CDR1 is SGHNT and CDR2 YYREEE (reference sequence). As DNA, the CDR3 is TGTGCCAGCAGCTGGGGTCTCTCCGCGGACACTGAAGCTTTCTTT. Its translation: CASSWGLSADTEAFF. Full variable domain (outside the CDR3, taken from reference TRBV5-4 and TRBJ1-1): ETGVTQSPTHLIKTRGQQVTLRCSSQSGHNTVSWYQQALGQGPQFIFQYYREEENGRGNFPPRFSGLQFPNYSSELNVNALELDDSALYLCASSWGLSADTEAFFGQGTRLTVV.

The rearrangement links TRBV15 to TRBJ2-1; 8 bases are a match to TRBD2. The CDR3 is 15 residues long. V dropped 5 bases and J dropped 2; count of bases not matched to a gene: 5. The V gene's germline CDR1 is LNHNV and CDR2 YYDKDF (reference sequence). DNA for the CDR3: TGTGCCACCAGCCCGGGGGGGGAGACCTACAATGAGCAGTTCTTC. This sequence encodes CATSPGGETYNEQFF.